The TCR beta chain described here comes from a study of beta chain features in type 1 diabetes. Turning to this clone: The antigen is undetermined. Compared with germline, one end of the junction differs, possibly owing to a read error.

Points from the study as a whole: Type 1 diabetes patients had VDJ junctions that carried fewer insertions and more deletions. The cDNA sequencing approach could over-represent high-TCR-expressing cells.

The sequenced template was cDNA made from the entire isolated RNA. Generated by immunoSEQ multiplex PCR, the TCRdb table keeps only in-frame clones and is missing some. The sample has almost 350,000 clones, 6.5% to 10% seen once; the top ten hold under 0.5%. Material for sequencing was central memory CD4+ T cells from blood. The sequence came from a woman aged 18 to 35 in good health.

CDR3 sequence (DNA): TGCGCCAGCTGCTTGAACGTCGGAGGGAACACTGAAGCTTTCTTT. Its translation: CASCLNVGGNTEAFF. This chain connects TRBV5-1 to TRBJ1-1; D is uncertain. The V gene's germline CDR1 is SGHRS and CDR2 YFSETQ. The CDR3 is 15 residues long.